The present entry profiles one T cell receptor (beta chain) with its context. No antigen is known for it. Second doses were pooled across both intervals (about 4 or about 12 weeks). The data originate from a study of T cell responses to AZD1222 COVID-19 vaccine. Sequenced by immunoSEQ multiplex PCR; TCRdb stores in-frame clones only, minus some. The sample yields about 77,000 clones, roughly 90% seen once. CDR3 length equals 14 residues. Germline lookup yields CDR1 MNHNS and CDR2 SASEGT. Between the trimmed V and J ends, which lost 0 bases and 5 bases, there was a span of 10 bases. Whole-study results and caveats: In all cases, repertoires were sampled only after the peak T cell response. Donors were chiefly white British, with a greater number of females, and clonal diversity was perhaps underestimated.

This clonotype was sampled from an adult who received the AZD1222 COVID-19 vaccine. The chain recombines TRBV6-1 with TRBJ2-5, with TRBD1 as a possible D gene (5 bases). Sample: peripheral blood, taken 28 days after the second AZD1222 dose. The CDR3 coding sequence is TGTGCCAGCAGTGAAGCGGGCAGGGTTGAGACCCAGTACTTC. It is translated as CASSEAGRVETQYF.